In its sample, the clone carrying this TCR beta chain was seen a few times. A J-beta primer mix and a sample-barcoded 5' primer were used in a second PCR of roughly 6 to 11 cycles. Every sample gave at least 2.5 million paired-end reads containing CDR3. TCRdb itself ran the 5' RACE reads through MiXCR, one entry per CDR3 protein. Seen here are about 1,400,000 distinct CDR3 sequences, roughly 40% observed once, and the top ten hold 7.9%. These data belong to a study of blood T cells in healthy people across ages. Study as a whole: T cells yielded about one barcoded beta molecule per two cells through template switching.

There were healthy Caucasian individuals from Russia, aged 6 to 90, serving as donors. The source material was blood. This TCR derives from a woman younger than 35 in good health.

Written as DNA, the CDR3 is TGCGCCAGCAGCTTAGAAATTGGTCCCTACGAGCAGTACTTC. Amino acids: CASSLEIGPYEQYF. The chain couples TRBV5-1 to TRBJ2-7; D unresolved. Germline loops: CDR1 SGHRS, CDR2 YFSETQ. With 2 bases removed from V and 2 bases from J, the gap between germline ends came to 11 bases. CDR3 length: 14 residues. Variable domain in full (rest from reference TRBV5-1 and TRBJ2-7): KAGVTQTPRYLIKTRGQQVTLSCSPISGHRSVSWYQQTPGQGLQFLFEYFSETQRNKGNFPGRFSGRQFSNSRSEMNVSTLELGDSALYLCASSLEIGPYEQYFGPGTRLTVT.